This record covers a single T cell receptor beta chain. Its antigen is still unknown. A second PCR of roughly 7 to 11 cycles used a sample-barcoded 5' primer and a J-beta primer mix. Each CDR3 protein gets one entry after TCRdb re-called the 5' RACE reads with MiXCR. The sample records about 780,000 distinct CDR3 sequences, 60% to 80% being singletons. Each donor's blood draw was 8.5 to 10 milliliters of peripheral blood. The data are from a study of blood T cells in healthy people across ages. About the research overall: About one barcoded beta molecule per two T cells came from capture by template switching.

The CDR3 spans 15 residues. V dropped 1 base and J dropped 1 base, with 11 bases sitting between them. From germline, CDR1 is MGHRA and CDR2 YSYEKL. General study findings and limits: Age brought a roughly linear fall in TCR beta diversity measured per million T cells. Comparison with aged donors showed that long-lived donors had more naive CD4+ cells and higher diversity.

The source is a man aged 30 to 39 in good health. The chain carries TRBV4-1 and TRBJ2-7; D not resolved. Sample: blood. The CDR3 DNA is TGCGCCAGCAGCCAAGGCTACAGTGGTTCCTACGAGCAGTACTTC. This codes for CASSQGYSGSYEQYF.